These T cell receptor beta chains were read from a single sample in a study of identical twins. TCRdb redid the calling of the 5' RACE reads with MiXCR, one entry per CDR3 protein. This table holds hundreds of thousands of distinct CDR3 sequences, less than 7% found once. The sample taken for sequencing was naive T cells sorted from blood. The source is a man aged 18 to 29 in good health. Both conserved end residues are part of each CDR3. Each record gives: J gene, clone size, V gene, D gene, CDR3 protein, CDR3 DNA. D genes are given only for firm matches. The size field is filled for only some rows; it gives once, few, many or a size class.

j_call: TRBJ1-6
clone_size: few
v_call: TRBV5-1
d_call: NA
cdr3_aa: CASSQTQENSPLHF
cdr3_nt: TGCGCCAGCAGCCAAACCCAGGAGAATTCACCCCTCCACTTT

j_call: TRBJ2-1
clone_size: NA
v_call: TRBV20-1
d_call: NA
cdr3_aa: CSARDFGWQFF
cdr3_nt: TGCAGTGCTAGAGATTTTGGTTGGCAGTTCTTC

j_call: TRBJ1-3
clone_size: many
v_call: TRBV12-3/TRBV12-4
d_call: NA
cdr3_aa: CASSRHTIYF
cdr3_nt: TGTGCCAGCAGTCGACACACCATATATTTT

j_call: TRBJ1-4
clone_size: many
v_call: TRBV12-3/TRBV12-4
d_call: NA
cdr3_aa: CASSTWDREKLFF
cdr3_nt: TGTGCCAGCAGTACCTGGGATAGGGAAAAACTGTTTTTT

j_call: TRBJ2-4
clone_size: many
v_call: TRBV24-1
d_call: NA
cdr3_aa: CATSDTGPIQYF
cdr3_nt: TGTGCCACCAGTGATACAGGACCCATTCAGTACTTC

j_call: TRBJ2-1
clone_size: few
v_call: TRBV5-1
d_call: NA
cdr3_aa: CASRGTGARLADSYNEQFF
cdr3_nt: TGCGCCAGCAGAGGGACAGGGGCCCGACTAGCGGACTCCTACAATGAGCAGTTCTTC

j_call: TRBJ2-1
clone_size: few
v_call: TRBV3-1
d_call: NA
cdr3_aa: CASSQDRRDNEQFF
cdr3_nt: TGTGCCAGCAGCCAAGATCGGCGCGACAATGAGCAGTTCTTC

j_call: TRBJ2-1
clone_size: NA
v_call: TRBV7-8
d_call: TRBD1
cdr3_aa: CASSSEGQGARNEQFF
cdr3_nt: TGTGCCAGCAGCTCCGAGGGACAGGGGGCGCGGAATGAGCAGTTCTTC

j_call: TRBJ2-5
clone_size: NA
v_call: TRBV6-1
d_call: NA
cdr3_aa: CASSPRGGGGGTQYF
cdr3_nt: TGTGCCAGCAGTCCCCGTGGCGGAGGGGGGGGGACCCAGTACTTC

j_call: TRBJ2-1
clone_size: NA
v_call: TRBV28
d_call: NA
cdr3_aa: CASQVDNEQFF
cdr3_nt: TGTGCCAGTCAAGTAGACAATGAGCAGTTCTTC

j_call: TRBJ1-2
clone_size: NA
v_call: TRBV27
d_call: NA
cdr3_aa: CASSLVPGYYGYTF
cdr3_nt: TGTGCCAGCAGTTTAGTGCCGGGATACTATGGCTACACCTTC

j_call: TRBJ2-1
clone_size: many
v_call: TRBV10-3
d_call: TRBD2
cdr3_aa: CAISGTSGSYNEQFF
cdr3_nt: TGTGCCATCAGCGGGACTAGCGGGAGCTACAATGAGCAGTTCTTC

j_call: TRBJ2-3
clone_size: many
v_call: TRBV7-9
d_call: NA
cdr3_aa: CASSPQQRLTDTQYF
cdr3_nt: TGTGCCAGCAGCCCTCAGCAGAGACTCACAGATACGCAGTATTTT

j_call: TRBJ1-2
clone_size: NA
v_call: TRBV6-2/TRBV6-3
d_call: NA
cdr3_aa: CASSTGLYYGYTF
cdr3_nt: TGTGCCAGTTCCACAGGGCTCTACTATGGCTACACCTTC

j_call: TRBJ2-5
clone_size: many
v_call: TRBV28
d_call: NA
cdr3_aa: CASRLGLQETQYF
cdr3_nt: TGTGCCAGCAGATTAGGACTGCAAGAGACCCAGTACTTC

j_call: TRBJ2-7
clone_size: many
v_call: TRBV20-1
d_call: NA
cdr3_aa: CSALPVSEQYF
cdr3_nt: TGCAGTGCCCTACCTGTATCCGAGCAGTACTTC

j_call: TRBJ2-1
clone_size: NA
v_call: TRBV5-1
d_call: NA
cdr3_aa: CASSFLGVSDEQFF
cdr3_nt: TGCGCCAGCAGCTTCCTAGGGGTTAGCGATGAGCAGTTCTTC

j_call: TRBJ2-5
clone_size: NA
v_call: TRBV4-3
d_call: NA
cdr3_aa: CASSQELGRETQYF
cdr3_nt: TGCGCCAGCAGCCAAGAACTGGGGAGAGAGACCCAGTACTTC

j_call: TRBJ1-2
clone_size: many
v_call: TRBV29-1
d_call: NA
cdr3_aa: CSVGRMGSAGYTF
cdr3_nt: TGCAGCGTCGGCCGGATGGGGTCAGCTGGCTACACCTTC

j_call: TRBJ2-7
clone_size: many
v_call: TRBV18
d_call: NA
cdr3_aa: CASSRMAGPAPTYEQYF
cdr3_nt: TGTGCCAGCTCACGGATGGCAGGGCCTGCCCCGACCTACGAGCAGTACTTC

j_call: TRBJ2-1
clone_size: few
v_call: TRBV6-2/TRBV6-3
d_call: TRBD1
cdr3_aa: CASSFGTGVSNEQFF
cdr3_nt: TGTGCCAGCAGTTTCGGGACAGGGGTTTCGAATGAGCAGTTCTTC

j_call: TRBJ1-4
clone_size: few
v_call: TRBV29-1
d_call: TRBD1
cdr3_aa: CSVELPGQREKLFF
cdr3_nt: TGCAGCGTTGAGCTTCCGGGACAGAGGGAAAAACTGTTTTTT

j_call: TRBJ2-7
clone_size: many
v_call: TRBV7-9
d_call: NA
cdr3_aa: CASSLTSMRGSYEQYF
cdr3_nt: TGTGCCAGCAGCTTAACTTCTATGAGGGGCTCCTACGAGCAGTACTTC

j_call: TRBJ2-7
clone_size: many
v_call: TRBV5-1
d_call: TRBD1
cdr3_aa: CASSSGTGRFEQYF
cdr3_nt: TGCGCCAGCAGCTCGGGGACAGGGAGATTCGAGCAGTACTTC

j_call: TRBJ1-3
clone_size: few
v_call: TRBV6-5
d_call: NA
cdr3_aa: CASSSGQNAGNTIYF
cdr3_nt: TGTGCCAGCAGTTCAGGACAGAACGCTGGAAACACCATATATTTT

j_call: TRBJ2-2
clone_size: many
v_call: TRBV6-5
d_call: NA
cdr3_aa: CASSYYPGTGELFF
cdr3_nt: TGTGCCAGCAGTTACTACCCCGGGACCGGGGAGCTGTTTTTT